The 32 T cell receptor beta chains presented below share a single source sample, sequenced in a study of blood T cell repertoires in COVID-19 (TCRdb year 2020). Preparation of the library involved the immunoSEQ multiplex PCR assay. In TCRdb, the immuneACCESS table is reduced to in-frame sequences with V and J assigned. These tables do not hold every clone; where another copy was compared, an unresolved V gene accounts for under half, and the others remain unexplained. In all, the sample holds about 230,000 clones, and 75% to 85% of those were seen once. Approximately 2% of the sample is taken by the ten largest. Specimen: peripheral blood. The receptors were sampled from a man between 40 and 49 years old who had recovered from COVID-19.

The chain is built from TRBV10-3 and TRBJ1-1; 10 positions agree with TRBD1. CDR1 is ENHRY and CDR2 is SYGVKD in the germline V gene. The CDR3 is 14 amino acids. Trimming took 6 bases from V and 4 from J; bases not matched to a gene: 5. The CDR3: CAIRPGQGPTEAFF. The DNA for the CDR3 is TGTGCCATCAGGCCGGGACAGGGGCCCACTGAAGCTTTCTTT.

The V gene is TRBV10-3, the J gene TRBJ2-7; D may be TRBD2 (5 bases). Per the germline V gene, CDR1 is ENHRY and CDR2 is SYGVKD. There are 12 residues in the CDR3. Trimming left V 2 bases short and J 7 bases short, with 9 bases between. The CDR3: CAISEDYLEQYF. The CDR3 coding sequence is TGTGCCATCAGTGAGGACTATTTGGAGCAGTACTTC.

This clone was seen more than once but under ten times. This rearrangement joins TRBV5-8 to TRBJ1-5; 7 bases are shared with TRBD1. The CDR3 runs 14 residues. Trimming took 3 bases from V and 5 from J; bases not matched to a gene: 5. CDR1 SGHTS and CDR2 YDEGEE come from the germline V gene. CDR3 in amino acids: CASSSRTGYQPQHF. CDR3 sequence (DNA): TGTGCCAGCAGCTCACGGACAGGATATCAGCCCCAGCATTTT.

The gene calls are TRBV5-1 and TRBJ2-7; 9 positions agree with TRBD2. Per germline, CDR1 SGHRS and CDR2 YFSETQ. Trimming cost V 0 bases and J 2 bases; bases outside gene matches: 9. The CDR3 length is 17 residues. The chain's CDR3 is CASSLVPASGAPYEQYF. CDR3 nucleotide sequence: TGCGCCAGCAGCTTGGTCCCGGCTAGCGGGGCCCCCTACGAGCAGTACTTC.

The chain recombines TRBV10-3 with TRBJ1-2; TRBD1 matches 9 bases. Germline values: CDR1 ENHRY, CDR2 SYGVKD. CDR3 length: 15 amino acids. Unmatched junction bases numbered 3, after V lost 1 base and J lost 3 bases. As DNA, the CDR3 is TGTGCCATCAGTGAGTTACAGGGGGCGGACTATGGCTACACCTTC. Its protein is CAISELQGADYGYTF.

The chain employs TRBV27 and TRBJ1-4; 8 positions match TRBD1. This CDR3 spans 14 amino acids. V trimming: 4 bases; J trimming: 7 bases; junction bases outside the gene matches: 5. The germline gives CDR1 MNHEY, CDR2 SMNVEV (reference sequence). In DNA, the CDR3 is TGTGCCAGCAGTTCAACAGGGGGAGGTGAAAAACTGTTTTTT. Protein sequence: CASSSTGGGEKLFF.

The chain uses TRBV7-2 and TRBJ2-1; 8 bases match TRBD2. Per germline, CDR1 SGHTA and CDR2 FQGNSA. CDR3 size: 16 residues. V shed 5 bases, J shed 10 bases, and the junction held 16 bases outside the gene matches. CDR3 amino acids: CASSLAGTRLSREQFF. The DNA of the CDR3 is TGTGCCAGCAGCCTTGCCGGGACTAGACTATCAAGGGAGCAGTTCTTC. Looking up the rest from reference TRBV7-2 and TRBJ2-1 gives the full variable domain: GAGVSQSPSNKVTEKGKDVELRCDPISGHTALYWYRQSLGQGLEFLIYFQGNSAPDKSGLPSDRFSAERTGGSVSTLTIQRTQQEDSAVYLCASSLAGTRLSREQFFGPGTRLTVL.

The genes are TRBV30 and TRBJ2-3, with 10 positions matching TRBD2. Per the germline V gene, CDR1 is GTSNPN and CDR2 is SVGIG (reference sequence). J lost 2 bases, V lost 2 bases, and 4 bases had no gene match. The length of the CDR3 is 15 residues. CDR3 sequence reads: CAWSTSGGATDTQYF. Written as DNA, the CDR3 is TGTGCCTGGAGTACAAGCGGGGGGGCCACAGATACGCAGTATTTT.

The chain employs TRBV30 and TRBJ2-7; 11 bases are shared with TRBD2. The trim removed 7 bases at V and 2 bases at J, leaving 4 bases unmatched. CDR3 size: 13 residues. Germline CDR1 and CDR2: GTSNPN and SVGIG (reference sequence). In DNA form, the CDR3 reads TGTGCCTCTAGCGGGGGGCATACCTACGAGCAGTACTTC. Amino acid sequence: CASSGGHTYEQYF.

This clone was recorded once. The DNA for the CDR3 is TGTGCCAGCAGCTTACTAGCGGGAGGGCAAGAGACCCAGTACTTC. It yields the protein CASSLLAGGQETQYF. The chain joins TRBV7-2 to TRBJ2-5; TRBD2 agrees at 12 bases. J gave up 2 bases and V 2 bases, and 0 bases lay outside the gene matches. The CDR3 sequence is 15 residues long. Germline V gene sequence: CDR1 SGHTA, CDR2 FQGNSA.

This clone was seen only a few times. The rearrangement uses TRBV5-1 and TRBJ2-7; 7 bases are a match to TRBD2. The CDR3 runs to 14 residues. V gave up 3 bases and J gave up 0 bases; unmatched junction bases: 3. In germline, CDR1 is SGHRS, CDR2 YFSETQ. CDR3 residues: CASSSGLSSYEQYF. The CDR3, as DNA: TGCGCCAGCAGCTCGGGACTAAGCTCCTACGAGCAGTACTTC.

This chain connects TRBV6-6 to TRBJ1-5; TRBD1 matches 8 bases. This CDR3 has 14 residues. Germline assignment: CDR1 MNHNY and CDR2 SVGAGI (reference sequence). J lost 6 bases, V lost 6 bases, and 7 bases had no gene match. The CDR3 coding sequence is TGTGCCAGCAGGACCGGACAGGGAGGTCAGCCCCAGCATTTT. Translating gives CASRTGQGGQPQHF.

This clone turned up a few times. The chain couples TRBV7-9 to TRBJ1-2; no definite D call. Germline CDR1 and CDR2: SEHNR and FQNEAQ (reference sequence). The V end was cut by 5 bases, the J end by 6 bases, with 25 bases between. This CDR3 is built from 17 residues. The CDR3 loop reads CASSPVLGQVWLDGYTF. For the CDR3, the DNA is TGTGCCAGCAGCCCAGTACTTGGGCAGGTCTGGTTGGATGGCTACACCTTC.

The V and J genes are TRBV11-2 and TRBJ1-1; 7 nucleotides agree with TRBD1. The junction had 8 bases not matched to a gene; V was cut back by 6 bases and J by 4 bases. Germline assignment: CDR1 SGHAT and CDR2 FQNNGV. This CDR3 is 14 amino acids long. CDR3 amino acids: CASSPLGTATEAFF. CDR3 sequence (DNA): TGTGCCAGCAGTCCGCTGGGGACAGCCACTGAAGCTTTCTTT.

This clone was counted only a few times. The rearrangement joins TRBV10-1 to TRBJ1-6; tentative D call: TRBD1 (6 bases). Trimming left V 4 bases short and J 9 bases short, with 10 bases between. CDR1 and CDR2 from the germline V gene are WNHNN and SYGVQD (reference sequence). This CDR3 is built from 13 residues. The chain's CDR3 is CASSAGAGSPLHF. The CDR3 nucleotides read TGCGCCAGCAGTGCAGGGGCGGGTTCACCCCTCCACTTT.

The CDR3 bases are TGTGCCAGCAGTCGGGACAGAAGCTCTGGGGCCAACGTCCTGACTTTC. Protein: CASSRDRSSGANVLTF. The chain is built from TRBV6-4 and TRBJ2-6; TRBD1 matches at 7 bases. Germline CDR1 MRHNA, CDR2 SNTAGT. This CDR3 is 16 amino acids long. The ends lost 5 bases at V and 0 bases at J; junction bases unmatched: 4.

The V call is TRBV18, the J call TRBJ2-7; 8 positions match TRBD2. The length of the CDR3 is 14 residues. After removal of 5 bases from V and 6 bases from J, the junction contained 9 bases not matched to a gene. Germline CDR1 and CDR2: KGHSH and LQKENI. DNA of the CDR3: TGTGCCAGCTCATACCCGGGACTAGTGATCGAGCAGTACTTC. This sequence encodes CASSYPGLVIEQYF.

This CDR3 reads CASSYDRGTSYEQYF. In nucleotides, the CDR3 is TGCGCCAGCAGCTATGACAGGGGGACCTCCTACGAGCAGTACTTC. The V gene is TRBV5-1, the J gene TRBJ2-7, with TRBD1 matching 9 bases. J lost 0 bases, V lost 3 bases, and 4 bases had no gene match. This CDR3 has 15 residues. Germline values: CDR1 SGHRS, CDR2 YFSETQ.

V is TRBV2 and J is TRBJ2-2; the D gene is possibly TRBD2 (6 bases). This CDR3 has 13 residues. The germline CDR1 and CDR2 sequences are SNHLY and FYNNEI. V lost 6 bases and J lost 6, with 11 bases in between. CDR3 amino acids: CASSPGSPGELFF. The CDR3 DNA follows: TGTGCCAGCAGCCCCGGGAGTCCCGGGGAGCTGTTTTTT. Variable domain in full (rest from reference TRBV2 and TRBJ2-2): EPEVTQTPSHQVTQMGQEVILRCVPISNHLYFYWYRQILGQKVEFLVSFYNNEISEKSEIFDDQFSVERPDGSNFTLKIRSTKLEDSAMYFCASSPGSPGELFFGEGSRLTVL.

The chain couples TRBV7-9 to TRBJ2-5; 11 bases line up with TRBD2. The CDR3 consists of 17 residues. CDR1 and CDR2 from the germline V gene are SEHNR and FQNEAQ (reference sequence). V lost 4 bases to trimming and J lost 7 bases; unmatched junction nucleotides: 14. In DNA, the CDR3 is TGTGCCAGCAGCTCTAATACGGGACTAGCGGTCTTGAGGACCCAGTACTTC. As protein: CASSSNTGLAVLRTQYF.

The V gene is TRBV2, the J gene TRBJ2-3, with 8 bases fitting TRBD2. V trimming: 8 bases; J trimming: 3 bases; junction bases outside the gene matches: 7. Germline V lookup: CDR1 SNHLY, CDR2 FYNNEI. CDR3 size: 14 residues. DNA for the CDR3: TGTGCCAGCGAGAGCGGGGGAGAAACAGATACGCAGTATTTT. It yields the protein CASESGGETDTQYF. Together with reference TRBV2 and TRBJ2-3, the CDR3 gives the full variable domain: EPEVTQTPSHQVTQMGQEVILRCVPISNHLYFYWYRQILGQKVEFLVSFYNNEISEKSEIFDDQFSVERPDGSNFTLKIRSTKLEDSAMYFCASESGGETDTQYFGPGTRLTVL.

V and J are TRBV2 and TRBJ1-1; possible D gene TRBD1, 5 bases. The CDR3 runs to 13 residues. Germline V gene lookup returns CDR1 SNHLY and CDR2 FYNNEI. Trimming shortened V by 7 bases and J by 3 bases, and 12 bases separated the two germline ends. The CDR3 reads CASKTEQYTEAFF. Here the CDR3 DNA reads TGTGCCAGCAAGACAGAACAATACACTGAAGCTTTCTTT.

The CDR3 reads CATSKVQGYAEAFF. CDR3 nucleotides: TGTGCCACCAGCAAAGTCCAGGGTTATGCTGAAGCTTTCTTT. V and J are TRBV15 and TRBJ1-1, with a possible D match to TRBD1 (5 bases). The CDR3 covers 14 residues. Germline V gene lookup returns CDR1 LNHNV and CDR2 YYDKDF (reference sequence). The germline V and J ends were trimmed by 4 bases and 6 bases, with 15 bases remaining between them.

V and J are TRBV5-4 and TRBJ2-7; 7 bases fit TRBD2. The CDR3 is 16 residues long. Trimming cost V 4 bases and J 3 bases; bases outside gene matches: 13. Germline values: CDR1 SGHNT, CDR2 YYREEE (reference sequence). CDR3 DNA: TGTGCCAGCAGCCCGGGGGGTCGGTCCTTCAACTACGAGCAGTACTTC. Protein: CASSPGGRSFNYEQYF.

The chain is built from TRBV2 and TRBJ2-1, with a possible D match to TRBD1 (5 bases). Germline V gene lookup returns CDR1 SNHLY and CDR2 FYNNEI. V shed 5 bases and J shed 9 bases, with 14 bases lying between them. The CDR3 is 13 amino acids. The CDR3 nucleotides read TGTGCCAGCAGTCCGCAGGGAACCAGTGAGCAGTTCTTC. The encoded protein is CASSPQGTSEQFF.

The genes are TRBV5-1 and TRBJ2-1; 9 nucleotides align to TRBD2. CDR3 length equals 16 residues. From germline, CDR1 is SGHRS and CDR2 YFSETQ. Trimming cost V 3 bases and J 0 bases; bases outside gene matches: 4. The DNA of the CDR3 is TGCGCCAGCAGCTCGACTAGCGGCAACTCCTACAATGAGCAGTTCTTC. This encodes CASSSTSGNSYNEQFF. Full variable domain (rest looked up from reference TRBV5-1 and TRBJ2-1): KAGVTQTPRYLIKTRGQQVTLSCSPISGHRSVSWYQQTPGQGLQFLFEYFSETQRNKGNFPGRFSGRQFSNSRSEMNVSTLELGDSALYLCASSSTSGNSYNEQFFGPGTRLTVL.

This chain connects TRBV30 to TRBJ2-1, with 9 bases lining up with TRBD1. Germline trimming cut 0 bases from V and 8 bases from J; bases unmatched to any gene: 8. This CDR3 comprises 15 residues. The germline V gene has CDR1 GTSNPN and CDR2 SVGIG (reference sequence). CDR3 amino acids: CAWSVPRDRVHEQFF. CDR3 DNA: TGTGCCTGGAGTGTACCCCGGGACAGGGTGCATGAGCAGTTCTTC.

The CDR3 sequence is CASSRTGGAKNIQYF. CDR3 coding DNA: TGTGCCAGCAGCCGGACAGGGGGAGCCAAAAACATTCAGTACTTC. V and J are TRBV7-2 and TRBJ2-4; TRBD1 matches at 10 bases. V shed 5 bases, J shed 0 bases, and the junction held 1 base outside the gene matches. The CDR3 spans 15 residues. Germline V gene lookup returns CDR1 SGHTA and CDR2 FQGNSA.

The chain joins TRBV19 to TRBJ1-2, with TRBD1 as a possible D gene (5 bases). This CDR3 comprises 13 residues. Germline CDR1 and CDR2: LNHDA and SQIVND (reference sequence). V lost 4 bases and J lost 4, with 10 bases in between. In DNA form, the CDR3 reads TGTGCCAGTAGTAGCAGGACAAGCTATGGCTACACCTTC. Translating gives CASSSRTSYGYTF.

This clone was counted between two and nine times. The rearrangement joins TRBV2 to TRBJ2-7; the D gene is possibly TRBD2 (5 bases). The CDR3 covers 14 residues. Between the trimmed V and J ends, which lost 7 bases and 0 bases, there was a span of 13 bases. The V gene's germline CDR1 is SNHLY and CDR2 FYNNEI. The CDR3 DNA sequence: TGTGCCAGCACCGAGGGATCCCTCTCCTACGAGCAGTACTTC. This sequence encodes CASTEGSLSYEQYF.

This clone occurred once. The chain joins TRBV7-2 to TRBJ2-1, with 9 bases identical to TRBD2. The CDR3 length is 14 residues. The V segment lost 3 bases and the J segment 5 bases; nucleotides outside the gene matches: 2. CDR1 is SGHTA, CDR2 FQGNSA, per germline. DNA for the CDR3: TGTGCCAGCAGCTTGTCTAGCGGGAACAATGAGCAGTTCTTC. Its translation: CASSLSSGNNEQFF. The full variable domain, its missing parts supplied by reference TRBV7-2 and TRBJ2-1, is GAGVSQSPSNKVTEKGKDVELRCDPISGHTALYWYRQSLGQGLEFLIYFQGNSAPDKSGLPSDRFSAERTGGSVSTLTIQRTQQEDSAVYLCASSLSSGNNEQFFGPGTRLTVL.

This rearrangement joins TRBV10-3 to TRBJ2-2; the match to TRBD2 covers 9 bases. This CDR3 has 14 amino acids. The V gene's germline CDR1 is ENHRY and CDR2 SYGVKD. The trim removed 10 bases at V and 3 bases at J, leaving 6 bases unmatched. CDR3 residues: CATSGLADTGELFF. The CDR3 DNA reads as TGTGCCACCTCGGGACTAGCAGACACCGGGGAGCTGTTTTTT.